The T cell receptor beta chain under discussion was sequenced for a study of cytomegalovirus exposure and HLA in healthy donors. PCR primers comprised 60 Vbeta and 13 Jbeta primers. Assay: immunoSEQ multiplex PCR; the TCRdb copy retains only in-frame clones and omits some. The repertoire has about 140,000 clones, about 84% of them found once; the top ten carry roughly 2.4%. The CDR3 consists of 14 residues. The ends were cut back, 2 bases at V and 7 bases at J, with 14 bases in the middle. The germline V gene encodes CDR1 SEHNR and CDR2 FQNEAQ (reference sequence). As for this clone: Its specificity is not known.

Study observations and caveats: The classifier reportedly diagnosed cytomegalovirus status with high sensitivity and specificity. The number of N-insertions in an Asian-associated ancestry cluster was reportedly below the roughly 700-donor mean in a later analysis. In a later analysis, specific HLA alleles were associated with under 20,000 TCR beta sequences at a 0.05 false discovery rate. Roughly uniform depth of sequencing across donors was assumed in presence/absence analyses.

This chain joins TRBV7-9 and TRBJ1-1; D ambiguous. The clonotype comes from a man in his forties or fifties in good health and CMV-seronegative. Material: PBMCs. CDR3 region: CASSLRGEANEAFF. CDR3 nucleotide sequence: TGTGCCAGCAGCTTACGCGGAGAAGCTAATGAAGCTTTCTTT.